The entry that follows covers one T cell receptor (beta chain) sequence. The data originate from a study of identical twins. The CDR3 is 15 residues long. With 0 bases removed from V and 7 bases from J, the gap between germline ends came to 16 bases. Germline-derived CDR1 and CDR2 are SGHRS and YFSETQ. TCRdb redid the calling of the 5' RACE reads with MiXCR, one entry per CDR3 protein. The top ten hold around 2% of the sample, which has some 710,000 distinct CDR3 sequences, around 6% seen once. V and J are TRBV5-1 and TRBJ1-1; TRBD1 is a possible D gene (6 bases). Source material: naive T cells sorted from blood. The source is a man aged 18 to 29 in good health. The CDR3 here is CASSLELGARSEAFF. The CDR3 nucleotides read TGCGCCAGCAGCTTGGAGCTGGGGGCGCGGAGTGAAGCTTTCTTT.